These T cell receptor beta chains were read from a single sample in a study of cytomegalovirus exposure and HLA in healthy donors. Sequenced by immunoSEQ multiplex PCR; TCRdb stores in-frame clones only, minus some. The sample contains some 130,000 clones, 75% to 85% of which appear only once. Sequences were obtained from PBMCs. The receptors shown here come from a female donor in good health and CMV-seropositive. Each CDR3 is given with its conserved first and last residue. A D gene is named only where the DNA matches it firmly. Clone size is shown for a subset of rows, as once, few, many or a class of expanded clone.

CDR3 DNA | CDR3 protein | J gene | V gene | clone size | D gene
TGTGCCAGCAGTTACTCATCGGGGGAGGAGACCCAGTACTTC | CASSYSSGEETQYF | TRBJ2-5 | TRBV6-6 | NA | NA
TGTGCCAGCAGCTTAGGAGCGGCACGTAGGAACACTGAAGCTTTCTTT | CASSLGAARRNTEAFF | TRBJ1-1 | TRBV7-9 | NA | NA
TGTGCCAGCAGCCCCTTGACAGGAGAAAGGGTTTTTGAAGCTTTCTTT | CASSPLTGERVFEAFF | TRBJ1-1 | TRBV7-6 | NA | NA
TGTGCCAGCAGCTTAATGGGGCACACTGAAGCTTTCTTT | CASSLMGHTEAFF | TRBJ1-1 | TRBV7-3 | once | NA
TGCAGCGTTGAAAGAATCCCAGGGGGCAACGCAGATACGCAGTATTTT | CSVERIPGGNADTQYF | TRBJ2-3 | TRBV29-1 | NA | TRBD1
TGCGCCAGCAGCCAAGATCCTCCCGCGGGAATCCAAGAGACCCAGTACTTC | CASSQDPPAGIQETQYF | TRBJ2-5 | TRBV4-1 | NA | NA
TGTGCCAGCTCACCGATCGGTTTATCTGGAAACACCATATATTTT | CASSPIGLSGNTIYF | TRBJ1-3 | TRBV18 | NA | NA
TGTGCCAGCAGGCAAAACAGCGGGAATGAGCAGTTCTTC | CASRQNSGNEQFF | TRBJ2-1 | TRBV6-5 | NA | NA
TGTGCCAGCAGGGGGGAGGGGAATTCACCCCTCCACTTT | CASRGEGNSPLHF | TRBJ1-6 | TRBV9 | NA | NA
TGTGCCAGCAGCGCTAGCCGACAAAACACTGAAGCTTTCTTT | CASSASRQNTEAFF | TRBJ1-1 | TRBV2 | once | NA
TGCGCCAGCAGCTCCTATTCAAGCTCCTACGAGCAGTACTTC | CASSSYSSSYEQYF | TRBJ2-7 | TRBV5-1 | NA | NA
TGCAGCTCTACTATACAGGGTGGGGAGACCCAGTACTTC | CSSTIQGGETQYF | TRBJ2-5 | TRBV29-1 | NA | NA
TGTGCCAGTAGTTCGCTCACCGGGACTAGCGGGAGGATCTCCTACGAGCAGTACTTC | CASSSLTGTSGRISYEQYF | TRBJ2-7 | TRBV19 | NA | TRBD2
TGTGCCAGCAGCTTGAGGGACAGGCCCTACGAGCAGTACTTC | CASSLRDRPYEQYF | TRBJ2-7 | TRBV7-9 | NA | TRBD1
TGTGCCAGTAGTCCTCGGACAGGGTCAAATCAGCCCCAGCATTTT | CASSPRTGSNQPQHF | TRBJ1-5 | TRBV19 | NA | TRBD1